These 4 T cell receptor beta chains came from one sample sequenced in a study of identical twins. MiXCR was run by TCRdb on the 5' RACE reads, yielding one entry per CDR3 protein. The sample has approximately 680,000 distinct CDR3 sequences, roughly 6.6% seen once. These same data were also listed under a study on yellow fever vaccine responses in identical twins.

The sample taken for sequencing was PBMCs. The origin of the receptors is a woman under 30 in good health.

The chain employs TRBV20-1 and TRBJ2-1; D is unresolved. The CDR3 covers 12 residues. The germline V gene encodes CDR1 DFQATT and CDR2 SNEGSKA (reference sequence). Trimming shortened V by 6 bases and J by 4 bases, and 10 bases separated the two germline ends. The CDR3 region has the DNA TGCAGTGCAAGACTTATATACAATGAGCAGTTCTTC. Its protein product is CSARLIYNEQFF.

This clonotype was counted ten times or more. V is TRBV5-1 and J is TRBJ2-3; the D is unclear. V lost 0 bases, J lost 0 bases, and 8 bases lay in between. Looked up from germline, CDR1 is SGHRS and CDR2 is YFSETQ. This CDR3 region has 15 residues. The CDR3 sequence is CASSLGFSSTDTQYF. In nucleotides, the CDR3 is TGCGCCAGCAGCTTGGGATTCTCTAGCACAGATACGCAGTATTTT.

Many counts were recorded for this clonotype. The chain uses TRBV7-9 and TRBJ2-1; 9 bases are a match to TRBD2. The V segment lost 5 bases and the J segment 4 bases; nucleotides outside the gene matches: 12. The CDR3 loop spans 17 amino acids. Germline lookup yields CDR1 SEHNR and CDR2 FQNEAQ (reference sequence). The CDR3 DNA reads as TGTGCCAGCAGCCTCAGTCCCGGGACTAGCATTTACAATGAGCAGTTCTTC. It encodes CASSLSPGTSIYNEQFF.

V is TRBV29-1 and J is TRBJ2-5; D is possibly TRBD1 (5 bases). V lost 4 bases and J 1 base, leaving 10 bases between the germline ends. Germline V CDR1 and CDR2: SQVTM, ANQGSEA. This CDR3 contains 13 residues. Here the CDR3 reads CSVAETAQETQYF. The CDR3 DNA reads TGCAGCGTTGCTGAGACAGCCCAAGAGACCCAGTACTTC.